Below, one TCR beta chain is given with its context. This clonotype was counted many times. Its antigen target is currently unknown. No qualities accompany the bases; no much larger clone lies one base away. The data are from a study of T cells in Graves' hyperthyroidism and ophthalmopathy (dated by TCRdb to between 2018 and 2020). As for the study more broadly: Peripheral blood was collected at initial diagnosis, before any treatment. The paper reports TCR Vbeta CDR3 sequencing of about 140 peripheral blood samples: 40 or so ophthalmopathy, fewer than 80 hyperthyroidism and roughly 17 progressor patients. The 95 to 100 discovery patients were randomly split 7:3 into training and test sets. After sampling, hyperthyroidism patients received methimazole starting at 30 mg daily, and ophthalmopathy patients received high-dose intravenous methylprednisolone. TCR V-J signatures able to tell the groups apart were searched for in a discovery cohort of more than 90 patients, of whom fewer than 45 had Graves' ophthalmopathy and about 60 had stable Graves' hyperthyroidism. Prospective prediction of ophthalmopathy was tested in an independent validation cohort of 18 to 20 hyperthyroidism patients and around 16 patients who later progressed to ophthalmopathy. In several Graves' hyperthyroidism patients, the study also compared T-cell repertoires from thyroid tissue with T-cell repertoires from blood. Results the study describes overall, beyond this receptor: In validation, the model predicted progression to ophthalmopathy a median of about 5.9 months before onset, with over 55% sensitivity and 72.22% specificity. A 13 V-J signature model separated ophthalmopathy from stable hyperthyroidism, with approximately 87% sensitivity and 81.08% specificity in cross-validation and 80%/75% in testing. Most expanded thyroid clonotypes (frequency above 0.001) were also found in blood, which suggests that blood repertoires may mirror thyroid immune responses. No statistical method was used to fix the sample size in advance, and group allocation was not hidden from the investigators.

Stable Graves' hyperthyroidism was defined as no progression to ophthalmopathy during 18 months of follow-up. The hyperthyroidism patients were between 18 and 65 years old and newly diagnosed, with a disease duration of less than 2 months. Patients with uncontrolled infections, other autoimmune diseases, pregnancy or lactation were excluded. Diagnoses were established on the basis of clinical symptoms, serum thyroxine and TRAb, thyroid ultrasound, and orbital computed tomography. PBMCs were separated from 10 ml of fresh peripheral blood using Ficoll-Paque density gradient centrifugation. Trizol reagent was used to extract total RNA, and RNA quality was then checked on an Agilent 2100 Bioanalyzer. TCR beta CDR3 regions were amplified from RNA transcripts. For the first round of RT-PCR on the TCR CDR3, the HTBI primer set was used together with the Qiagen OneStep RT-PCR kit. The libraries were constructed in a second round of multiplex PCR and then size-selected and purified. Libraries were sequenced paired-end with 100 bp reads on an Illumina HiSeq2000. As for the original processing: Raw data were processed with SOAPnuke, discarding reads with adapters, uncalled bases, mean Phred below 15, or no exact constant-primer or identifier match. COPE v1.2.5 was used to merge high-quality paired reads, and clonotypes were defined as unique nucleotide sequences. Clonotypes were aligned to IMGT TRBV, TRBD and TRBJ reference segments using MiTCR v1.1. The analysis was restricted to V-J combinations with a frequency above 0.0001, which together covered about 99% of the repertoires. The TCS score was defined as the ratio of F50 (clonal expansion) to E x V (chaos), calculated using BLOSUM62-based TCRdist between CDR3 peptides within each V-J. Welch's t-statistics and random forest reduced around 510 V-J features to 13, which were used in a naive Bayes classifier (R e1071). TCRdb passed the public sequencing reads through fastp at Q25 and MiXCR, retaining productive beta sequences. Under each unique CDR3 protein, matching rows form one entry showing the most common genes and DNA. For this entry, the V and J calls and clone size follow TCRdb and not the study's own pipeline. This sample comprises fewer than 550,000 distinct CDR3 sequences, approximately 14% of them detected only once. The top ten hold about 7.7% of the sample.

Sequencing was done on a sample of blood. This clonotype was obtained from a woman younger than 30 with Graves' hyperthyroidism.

The sequence in DNA is TGTGCCAGTACCGCCCAATCCTCCTACAATGAGCAGTTCTTC. It codes for CASTAQSSYNEQFF. The chain uses TRBV2 and TRBJ2-1; the D segment cannot be called with confidence. The CDR3 starts with the cysteine, ends with the phenylalanine, and has 14 residues. The only DNA kept is the CDR3, 42 bases in frame from the first base. Trimming costs V 9 bases and J 0 bases, and their ends lie 12 bases apart. The germline V gene yields SNHLY for CDR1 and FYNNEI for CDR2.